The subject of this entry is one T cell receptor (beta chain). Its specificity is not known. This sample is drawn from a study of graft-versus-host responses after intestinal transplantation. Study-level background: Once they had received anti-thymocyte globulin induction, all recipients took tacrolimus and steroids for around 3 years. Study-level results: Early post-transplant HvG declines were associated with peak circulating GvH clone levels.

Sequencing used immunoSEQ multiplex PCR; TCRdb keeps in-frame clones, though not all of them. The sample has about 99,000 clones, about 88% seen once. The CDR3 spans 14 residues. Germline V gene sequence: CDR1 SGHRS, CDR2 YFSETQ. Between the trimmed V and J ends, which lost 2 bases and 5 bases, there was a span of 13 bases. This rearrangement joins TRBV5-1 to TRBJ2-5, with D possibly matching TRBD1 (8 bases). The material sequenced was unstimulated CD4+ T cells sorted from spleen or lymph node cells, taken before intestinal transplant. This clonotype originated in a human donor who received an intestinal transplant. CDR3 sequence (DNA): TGCGCCAGCAGCTTTGGACAGGGAGGGGAGACCCAGTACTTC. Its translation is CASSFGQGGETQYF. The full variable domain, completed using reference TRBV5-1 and TRBJ2-5, is KAGVTQTPRYLIKTRGQQVTLSCSPISGHRSVSWYQQTPGQGLQFLFEYFSETQRNKGNFPGRFSGRQFSNSRSEMNVSTLELGDSALYLCASSFGQGGETQYFGPGTRLLVL.